Listed here is a single TCR beta chain. The data are from a study of T cell changes during pregnancy in multiple sclerosis. The V gene lost 4 bases and the J gene lost 0 bases, with 13 bases spanning the gap. The CDR3 length is 15 residues. The germline gives CDR1 SGHRS, CDR2 YFSETQ. Clones were sequenced by immunoSEQ multiplex PCR, and TCRdb holds only the in-frame ones, with some missing. Of about 24,000 clones listed, roughly 88% were seen once; the top ten hold approximately 8%. The origin of this receptor is a female donor in good health, enrolled as a control in a pregnancy study. This chain joins TRBV5-1 and TRBJ1-1; D remains ambiguous. This specimen consisted of CD8+ T cells from peripheral blood mononuclear cells, obtained in the first trimester of pregnancy. CDR3 amino acids: CASSPQISLNTEAFF. The CDR3 nucleotides are TGCGCCAGCAGCCCACAGATCAGCCTGAACACTGAAGCTTTCTTT.